This TCR beta chain was recovered during a study of OX40 agonist ivuxolimab in advanced cancers. Whole-study context: Head and neck, renal cell, melanoma or hepatocellular carcinoma were the cancers that dose-escalation patients had. Cohort: about 80% men, mean age about 62, aged roughly 23 to 79. Study results and limitations: It was not determined which antigens were specifically recognized by the peripheral T cells that had undergone clonal expansion.

Using immunoSEQ multiplex PCR, the repertoire was profiled, and TCRdb retains in-frame clones only, with some absent. The sample includes tens of thousands of clones, more than 85% seen only once; the top ten take around 2.6%. Looked up from germline, CDR1 is LGHNA and CDR2 is YSLEER. V lost 0 bases to trimming and J lost 12 bases; unmatched junction nucleotides: 11. The length of the CDR3 is 16 residues. Remarks on this clone: The antigen is unknown.

The V gene is TRBV4-3, the J gene TRBJ2-1; TRBD2 aligns across 10 bases. Specimen: CD4+ or CD8+ T cells sorted from blood, collected in a trial of the OX40 agonist ivuxolimab. The source is an adult with an advanced solid tumor such as melanoma, head and neck, liver or kidney cancer. In DNA form, the CDR3 reads TGCGCCAGCAGCCAAGACGGGGCTAGCGGGAGATGGGGGCAGTTCTTC. This gives the protein CASSQDGASGRWGQFF.